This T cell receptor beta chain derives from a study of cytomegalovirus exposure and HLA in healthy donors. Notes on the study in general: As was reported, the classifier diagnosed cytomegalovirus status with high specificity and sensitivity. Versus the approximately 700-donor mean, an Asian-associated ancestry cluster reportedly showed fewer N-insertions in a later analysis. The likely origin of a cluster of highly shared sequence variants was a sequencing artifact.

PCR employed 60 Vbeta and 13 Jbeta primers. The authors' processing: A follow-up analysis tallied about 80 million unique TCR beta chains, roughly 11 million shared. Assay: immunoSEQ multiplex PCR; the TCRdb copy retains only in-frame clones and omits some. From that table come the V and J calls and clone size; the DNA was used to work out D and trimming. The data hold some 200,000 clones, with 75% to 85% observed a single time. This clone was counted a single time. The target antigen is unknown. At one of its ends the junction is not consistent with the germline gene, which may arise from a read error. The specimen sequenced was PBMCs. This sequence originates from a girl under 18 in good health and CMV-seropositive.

CDR3 bases: TGTGCCAGCAGCGGGGGCGTTAATGAGCAGCTCTTC. Residues: CASSGGVNEQLF. V is TRBV9 and J is TRBJ2-1; tentatively, D is TRBD1 (5 bases). CDR3 length: 12 amino acids. The germline gives CDR1 SGDLS, CDR2 YYNGEE.